The 32 T cell receptor beta chains listed next were all sequenced from one sample in a study of T cells in Graves' hyperthyroidism and ophthalmopathy. Authors of the study amplified TCR beta CDR3 regions from RNA transcripts. HTBI primers drove first-round RT-PCR of the TCR CDR3. TCRdb recomputed calls from the multiplex PCR reads with MiXCR, one row per CDR3 protein. Of around 350,000 distinct CDR3 sequences listed, around 15% are singletons. The specimen was blood. These receptors were collected from a woman aged 55-69 years with Graves' ophthalmopathy.

This clonotype was counted many times. The chain combines TRBV28 with TRBJ2-3, with 10 bases aligning to TRBD2. The germline V gene has CDR1 MDHEN and CDR2 SYDVKM. Unmatched junction bases numbered 11, after V lost 6 bases and J lost 5 bases. There are 16 residues in the CDR3. In DNA, the CDR3 is TGTGCCAGCAGACGGCTAGCGGGAGATTTCGGAGATACGCAGTATTTT. This codes for CASRRLAGDFGDTQYF.

The chain recombines TRBV19 with TRBJ2-7; D uncertain. Germline loops: CDR1 LNHDA, CDR2 SQIVND (reference sequence). V was pared by 3 bases and J by 4 bases, with 10 bases between. CDR3 length equals 13 residues. CDR3 sequence reads: CASSIGEGYEQYF. Here the CDR3 DNA reads TGTGCCAGTAGTATTGGTGAAGGGTACGAGCAGTACTTC.

There are many counts of this clonotype. The chain links TRBV20-1 to TRBJ2-2; possible D gene TRBD2, 6 bases. This CDR3 spans 14 amino acids. CDR1 and CDR2 (germline): DFQATT, SNEGSKA (reference sequence). V was clipped by 6 bases and J by 2 bases, with 13 bases between them. The CDR3 protein is CSARGGRNTGELFF. The CDR3 region has the DNA TGCAGTGCGCGGGGAGGTCGTAACACCGGGGAGCTGTTTTTT.

This clonotype was seen many times. The chain couples TRBV5-5 to TRBJ2-3; 8 nucleotides match TRBD2. Germline CDR1 SGHKS, CDR2 YYEKEE (reference sequence). The CDR3 contains 15 residues. V gave up 2 bases and J gave up 4 bases; unmatched junction bases: 6. The CDR3 protein is CASSLTSGTPDTQYF. In DNA, the CDR3 is TGTGCCAGCAGCTTAACTAGCGGTACTCCAGATACGCAGTATTTT.

This clonotype was counted between two and nine times. V usage is TRBV6-1 and J usage is TRBJ2-5; TRBD1 is a possible D gene (6 bases). This CDR3 spans 14 amino acids. Trimming pared 6 bases from V and 5 bases from J, leaving 16 bases between. Per germline, CDR1 MNHNS and CDR2 SASEGT. The DNA of the CDR3 is TGTGCCAGCAGCCGCAGGGGTGGGGAGGAGACCCAGTACTTC. This sequence encodes CASSRRGGEETQYF.

A single count supports this clonotype. The chain combines TRBV3-1 with TRBJ2-7; 10 bases match TRBD2. The V segment lost 6 bases and the J segment 6 bases; nucleotides outside the gene matches: 14. CDR3 length: 16 amino acids. CDR1 and CDR2 from the germline V gene are LGHDT and YNNKEL (reference sequence). The CDR3: CASSRLAGAAVSEQYF. The CDR3 DNA is TGTGCCAGCAGTCGCCTAGCGGGAGCAGCTGTAAGCGAGCAGTACTTC.

This clonotype has at least ten counts. V is TRBV2 and J is TRBJ2-1, with 7 positions matching TRBD2. CDR1 is SNHLY and CDR2 is FYNNEI in the germline V gene. The CDR3 spans 16 residues. The V segment lost 8 bases and the J segment 0 bases; nucleotides outside the gene matches: 10. CDR3 nucleotides: TGTGCCAGCCCTCGCGGGGGAGTAGACTCCTACAATGAGCAGTTCTTC. Residues: CASPRGGVDSYNEQFF.

CDR3: CASSPEVGLAGAYEQYF. The DNA of the CDR3 is TGTGCCAGCAGTCCAGAGGTGGGACTAGCGGGAGCTTACGAGCAGTACTTC. This chain uses TRBV7-9 with TRBJ2-7; 14 bases are shared with TRBD2. This CDR3 is built from 17 residues. Germline V CDR1 and CDR2: SEHNR, FQNEAQ (reference sequence). Trimming at V came to 6 bases and at J to 4 bases, leaving 11 bases not matched to a gene.

This clonotype was observed many times. CDR3 DNA sequence: TGCAGTGCTAAGACCGGGACAGGGGCCTACAATGAGCAGTTCTTC. Encoded protein: CSAKTGTGAYNEQFF. This chain joins TRBV20-1 and TRBJ2-1; 10 positions match TRBD1. Germline CDR1 and CDR2: DFQATT and SNEGSKA (reference sequence). Unmatched junction bases numbered 5, after V lost 4 bases and J lost 2 bases. The CDR3 covers 15 residues.

V and J are TRBV12-3 or TRBV12-4 and TRBJ2-1; 7 bases map to TRBD1. The CDR3 covers 15 residues. V lost 1 base to trimming and J lost 8 bases; unmatched junction nucleotides: 8. The CDR3 protein is CASSLVGQAPHEQFF. The CDR3 DNA follows: TGTGCCAGCAGTTTAGTTGGACAGGCCCCTCATGAGCAGTTCTTC.

This clonotype was recorded at least ten times. V and J are TRBV30 and TRBJ1-4, with no clear D. Germline assignment: CDR1 GTSNPN and CDR2 SVGIG (reference sequence). The CDR3 spans 13 residues. The ends were cut back, 1 base at V and 3 bases at J, with 6 bases in the middle. CDR3 region: CAWSEGSNEKLFF. Here the CDR3 DNA reads TGTGCCTGGAGTGAAGGTTCTAATGAAAAACTGTTTTTT.

Ten or more counts support this clonotype. CDR3 nucleotide sequence: TGTGCCATCAGTGTTGTAAGGGAAGAGACCCAGTACTTC. Protein sequence: CAISVVREETQYF. This rearrangement joins TRBV10-3 to TRBJ2-5; no clear D gene. V gave up 4 bases and J gave up 3 bases, with 9 bases separating them. Germline-derived CDR1 and CDR2 are ENHRY and SYGVKD. This CDR3 has 13 amino acids.

In the case of this clonotype: One base away lies a much larger clone, so this may be a sequencing read error. CDR3 DNA sequence: TGCAGCGTTGCCCAGACTATCGAGGAGCTGTTTTTT. Amino acids: CSVAQTIEELFF. The V call is TRBV29-1, the J call TRBJ2-2, with D possibly being TRBD2 (5 bases). In germline, CDR1 is SQVTM, CDR2 ANQGSEA. Trimming took 4 bases from V and 10 from J, leaving 13 bases between them. The CDR3 runs 12 residues.

Ten or more counts support this clonotype. CDR3 in DNA: TGTGCCAGCAGTTTCGCTAGCGGGAACAATGAGCAGTTCTTC. Translating gives CASSFASGNNEQFF. The rearrangement uses TRBV28 and TRBJ2-1, with 9 nucleotides matching TRBD2. The J segment lost 5 bases and the V segment lost 3 bases, leaving 2 bases of the junction unmatched. Germline CDR1 MDHEN, CDR2 SYDVKM. CDR3 length: 14 residues.

This clonotype has just one count. The chain employs TRBV30 and TRBJ1-1; possibly TRBD1 for D (6 bases). V was shortened by 5 bases and J by 5 bases, with 12 bases between the two germline ends. The V gene's germline CDR1 is GTSNPN and CDR2 SVGIG (reference sequence). The CDR3 totals 12 residues. The DNA for the CDR3 is TGTGCCTGGGGCCCGGGACAAACTGAAGCTTTCTTT. This translates into CAWGPGQTEAFF. Full variable domain (remainder filled in from reference TRBV30 and TRBJ1-1): SQTIHQWPATLVQPVGSPLSLECTVEGTSNPNLYWYRQAAGRGLQLLFYSVGIGQISSEVPQNLSASRPQDRQFILSSKKLLLSDSGFYLCAWGPGQTEAFFGQGTRLTVV.

Notes on this clonotype: Just one base apart from a much larger clone, this may be a read error. The conserved phenylalanine or tryptophan is not found at the CDR3 terminus, so this likely reflects a read error. This rearrangement joins TRBV12-3 or TRBV12-4 to TRBJ1-1; D call uncertain. The length of the CDR3 is 14 residues. Trimming stripped 3 bases from V and 6 bases from J, with 14 bases between. The CDR3 here is CASSFGISLAEAFL. The CDR3, as DNA: TGTGCCAGCAGTTTTGGCATCAGTCTCGCTGAAGCTTTCCTT.

This clonotype has at least ten counts. The chain joins TRBV18 to TRBJ1-5; possible D gene TRBD1, 6 bases. The V end lost 5 bases, the J end lost 0 bases, and 14 bases lay between the germline ends. Per germline, CDR1 KGHSH and CDR2 LQKENI. The CDR3 sequence is 16 residues long. The CDR3 DNA reads TGTGCCAGCTCAAGGACGGACAGCTATAGCAATCAGCCCCAGCATTTT. The encoded protein is CASSRTDSYSNQPQHF.

This clonotype was seen a handful of times. The rearrangement joins TRBV7-9 to TRBJ1-1; D gene unclear. V lost 5 bases and J 4 bases, leaving 11 bases between the germline ends. Germline V CDR1 and CDR2: SEHNR, FQNEAQ (reference sequence). This CDR3 is built from 13 residues. In DNA form, the CDR3 reads TGTGCCAGCAGCCCGTCCACCGGCACTGAAGCTTTCTTT. Translation gives CASSPSTGTEAFF.

This clonotype was seen many times. V is TRBV15 and J is TRBJ2-7; D may correspond to TRBD1 or TRBD2 (5 bases each). This CDR3 is built from 14 residues. Germline lookup yields CDR1 LNHNV and CDR2 YYDKDF (reference sequence). The V and J ends lost 1 base and 2 bases respectively, with 9 bases between them. The CDR3 spells CATSRARGAYEQYF. As DNA, the CDR3 is TGTGCCACCAGCAGAGCCAGAGGGGCCTACGAGCAGTACTTC.

There are many counts of this clonotype. V and J are TRBV28 and TRBJ2-5, with no clear D. Per the germline V gene, CDR1 is MDHEN and CDR2 is SYDVKM. V shed 6 bases and J shed 2 bases, with 7 bases lying between them. The CDR3 is 12 amino acids. CDR3 region: CASRSTQETQYF. CDR3 coding DNA: TGTGCCAGCAGATCGACTCAAGAGACCCAGTACTTC.

This clonotype was counted only a few times. A read error may explain this, as a much larger clone is one base away. The chain uses TRBV3-1 and TRBJ1-5, with 12 bases matching TRBD1. The CDR3 contains 18 residues. Germline values: CDR1 LGHDT, CDR2 YNNKEL (reference sequence). V was clipped by 4 bases and J by 2 bases; unmatched bases: 9. For the CDR3, the DNA is TGTGCCAGCAGCCCGGGGACAGGGGGCTCGATTGGCAATCAGCCCCAGCATTTT. Residues: CASSPGTGGSIGNQPQHF. Supplemented by reference TRBV3-1 and TRBJ1-5, the full variable domain reads DTAVSQTPKYLVTQMGNDKSIKCEQNLGHDTMYWYKQDSKKFLKIMFSYNNKELIINETVPNRFSPKSPDKAHLNLHINSLELGDSAVYFCASSPGTGGSIGNQPQHFGDGTRLSIL.

This clonotype occurred a few times. V is TRBV28 and J is TRBJ2-5; D call uncertain. The CDR3 runs 12 residues. The germline V gene has CDR1 MDHEN and CDR2 SYDVKM. Deletions cut 3 bases from V and 4 bases from J, with 6 bases between. CDR3 loop: CASSFRLETQYF. CDR3 DNA: TGTGCCAGCAGTTTCCGGTTAGAGACCCAGTACTTC.

This clonotype came up many times. This sequence joins TRBV5-1 and TRBJ2-2, with 7 bases fitting TRBD1. This CDR3 is built from 16 residues. The junction had 3 bases not matched to a gene; V was cut back by 1 base and J by 0 bases. Germline CDR1 reads SGHRS; CDR2 reads YFSETQ. CDR3 protein: CASSLTGDPNTGELFF. The DNA for the CDR3 is TGCGCCAGCAGCTTGACAGGGGATCCGAACACCGGGGAGCTGTTTTTT. The variable domain in full, with the rest retrieved from reference TRBV5-1 and TRBJ2-2, is KAGVTQTPRYLIKTRGQQVTLSCSPISGHRSVSWYQQTPGQGLQFLFEYFSETQRNKGNFPGRFSGRQFSNSRSEMNVSTLELGDSALYLCASSLTGDPNTGELFFGEGSRLTVL.

This clonotype was counted ten times or more. The gene calls are TRBV3-1 and TRBJ2-4; D unresolved. This CDR3 contains 16 residues. Germline CDR1 LGHDT, CDR2 YNNKEL (reference sequence). V was cut by 0 bases and J by 1 base, with 10 bases left in between. The CDR3 DNA sequence: TGTGCCAGCAGCCAAGATCTGCAGGAGGCCAAAAACATTCAGTACTTC. Translating it yields CASSQDLQEAKNIQYF.

This clonotype was detected ten times or more. The gene calls are TRBV7-9 and TRBJ2-5, with D uncertain. Trimming pared 6 bases from V and 2 bases from J, leaving 7 bases between. Per the germline V gene, CDR1 is SEHNR and CDR2 is FQNEAQ (reference sequence). The CDR3 extends over 12 amino acids. The CDR3 protein is CASSQIQETQYF. The CDR3 DNA reads TGTGCCAGCAGTCAAATACAAGAGACCCAGTACTTC.

This clonotype was observed many times. Because the CDR3's place on the DNA is in doubt, the DNA is left out and the CDR3 is given as listed by TCRdb. V and J are TRBV6-1 and TRBJ2-2. The CDR3 is 14 amino acids in total, end residues counted. Germline CDR1 is MNHNS and CDR2 is SASEGT. The CDR3 protein is CASISHLRAGELFF.

This clonotype was seen ten or more times. This chain uses TRBV5-1 with TRBJ1-6, with D perhaps matching TRBD1 (5 bases). Germline V gene sequence: CDR1 SGHRS, CDR2 YFSETQ. Trimming shortened V by 0 bases and J by 8 bases, and 15 bases separated the two germline ends. The CDR3 sequence is 16 residues long. CDR3 sequence reads: CASSLDGSPRDSPLHF. The CDR3 DNA sequence: TGCGCCAGCAGCTTGGATGGATCACCCAGGGATTCACCCCTCCACTTT.

This clonotype was counted at least ten times. The chain links TRBV7-2 to TRBJ2-2; 9 bases are shared with TRBD2. Germline CDR1 is SGHTA and CDR2 is FQGNSA. The CDR3 loop spans 16 amino acids. The V and J ends lost 3 bases and 4 bases, in that order; junction bases with no gene match: 6. The CDR3 loop is CASSFISGGGTGELFF. DNA of the CDR3: TGTGCCAGCAGCTTCATTAGCGGGGGCGGCACCGGGGAGCTGTTTTTT.

This clonotype was seen ten or more times. The chain is built from TRBV4-2 and TRBJ2-1, with D possibly being TRBD2 (6 bases). The V gene lost 4 bases and the J gene lost 9 bases, with 13 bases spanning the gap. There are 13 residues in the CDR3. Germline assignment: CDR1 LGHNA and CDR2 YNFKEQ. The CDR3 sequence: CASSPWTGVEQFF. The CDR3, as DNA: TGTGCCAGCAGCCCCTGGACGGGAGTTGAGCAGTTCTTC.

The rearrangement uses TRBV6-1 and TRBJ2-5, with 8 bases identical to TRBD2. The J segment lost 5 bases and the V segment lost 1 base, leaving 15 bases of the junction unmatched. Germline CDR1 and CDR2: MNHNS and SASEGT. CDR3 length equals 18 residues. The CDR3 DNA is TGTGCCAGCAGTGAAGGCGCGGGTGGCGGGAGGCCGGGTGAGACCCAGTACTTC. It specifies CASSEGAGGGRPGETQYF.

This clonotype was seen ten or more times. The rearrangement joins TRBV3-1 to TRBJ2-5; D is unclear. V shed 4 bases and J shed 1 base, with 7 bases lying between them. Per germline, CDR1 LGHDT and CDR2 YNNKEL (reference sequence). The CDR3 is 13 residues long. CDR3 sequence (DNA): TGTGCCAGCAGCCCGCATAGCCAAGAGACCCAGTACTTC. Protein: CASSPHSQETQYF.

This clonotype was picked up many times. The V and J genes are TRBV5-1 and TRBJ1-5, with 9 bases aligning to TRBD1. V was pared by 3 bases and J by 9 bases, with 7 bases of the junction left unmatched. Germline V gene data show CDR1 as SGHRS and CDR2 as YFSETQ. CDR3 length: 14 residues. CDR3 nucleotides: TGCGCCAGCAGCTCAGGACAGGGGCTTGGGCCCCAGCATTTT. Translating it yields CASSSGQGLGPQHF.